The T cell receptor beta chain described here comes from a study of CD8 T cells in Susac syndrome (dated by TCRdb to the late 2010s). Regarding the complete study: Repertoire sequencing was used to test whether CD8+ T cell activation and differentiation in Susac syndrome was antigen driven. Broader findings and caveats from the paper: The TCR sequencing and HLA analysis was acknowledged to have included a relatively small number of individuals.

Peripheral blood CD8+ and CD4+ T cells from healthy donors, Susac syndrome patients and multiple sclerosis patients were profiled using high-throughput TCR beta sequencing. Healthy donors were included as age- and sex-matched controls. Bulk CD8+ and CD4+ T cells were purified by magnetic negative isolation, while CD8+ TEMRA cells were enriched using FACS. Blood was collected in EDTA tubes and processed within 24 hours, with PBMCs isolated through density gradient centrifugation. PBMCs intended for TCR sequencing were frozen in liquid nitrogen and were later thawed in a 37 degrees C water bath. The sorted or isolated CD4+, CD8+ and CD8+ TEMRA cells had a purity of 90% or higher. In regard to this clonotype: The specificity of this receptor is unknown. Base qualities are not recorded, but no much larger clone differs from it by a single base.

CDR1 SQVTM and CDR2 ANQGSEA were looked up in the germline V gene. The CDR3 has 14 amino acids, counting the end cysteine and phenylalanine. This entry keeps only the CDR3 DNA: 42 bases, framed from base 1. V drops 3 bases and J drops 1 base, leaving 12 bases in between. RNA was extracted using the RNeasy kit, and roughly 0.5 to 1 microgram was reverse transcribed with random hexamers. The immunoSEQ multiplex PCR assay, covering 54 Vbeta and 13 Jbeta segments, was used to amplify TCR beta CDR3 regions. Bias from PCR amplification was corrected by using a synthetic template baseline for primer optimization and for computational correction. As for the original processing: Reads were annotated to V, D and J genes per IMGT and analyzed with immunoSEQ Analyzer, keeping only productive sequences. To calculate clonality, Shannon entropy was normalized by log2 of the number of productive unique sequences and then subtracted from one. Public and private clones were assessed among the 100 most prevalent clones of each patient and control. Clones were defined as Susac-specific when absent from the healthy and MS cohorts, from roughly 1,000 published viral clones and from other ImmuneACCESS disease sequences. In TCRdb, the public reads were trimmed at Q25 with fastp and aligned with MiXCR, with productive beta chains retained. All rows with the same CDR3 protein become a single entry with the most common DNA and genes. TCRdb, rather than the study authors, made the V and J calls. For this sample the table gives under 200,000 distinct CDR3 sequences, of which 85% to 95% were detected only once. Around 0.1% of the sample goes to the ten largest clones.

The sequence joins TRBV29-1 to TRBJ1-2; the D gene is unclear. The source is a human donor in good health. The specimen sequenced was CD4+ T cells from PBMCs. The nucleotide sequence is TGCAGCGTTGAGTCGACTGAACTTAACTATGGCTACACCTTC. Translated, this is CSVESTELNYGYTF.